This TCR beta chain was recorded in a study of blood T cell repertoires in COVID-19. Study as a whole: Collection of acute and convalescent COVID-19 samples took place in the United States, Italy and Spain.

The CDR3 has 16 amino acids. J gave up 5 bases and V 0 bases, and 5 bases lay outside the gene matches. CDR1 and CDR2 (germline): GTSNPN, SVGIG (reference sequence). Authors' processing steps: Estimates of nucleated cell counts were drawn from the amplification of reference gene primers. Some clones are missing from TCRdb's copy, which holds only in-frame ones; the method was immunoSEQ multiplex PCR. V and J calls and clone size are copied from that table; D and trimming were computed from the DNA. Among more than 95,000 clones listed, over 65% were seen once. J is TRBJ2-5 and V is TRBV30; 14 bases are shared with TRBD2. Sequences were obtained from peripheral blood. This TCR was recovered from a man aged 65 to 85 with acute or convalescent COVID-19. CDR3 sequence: CAWSVGGLAGVETQYF. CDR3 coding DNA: TGTGCCTGGAGTGTAGGGGGACTAGCGGGAGTTGAGACCCAGTACTTC.